The next 22 T cell receptor beta chains were all read from a single sample in a study of cytomegalovirus exposure and HLA in healthy donors (dated by TCRdb to about 2017). To prepare the library, the immunoSEQ multiplex PCR assay was applied. For the multiplex PCR, a mixture combining 60 forward primers for TCR Vbeta segments and 13 reverse primers for TCR Jbeta segments was used. Not all clones reach the TCRdb copy of this immuneACCESS table, which keeps in-frame sequences only. Checked studies attribute under half of the gap to unresolved V genes and leave the rest unexplained. The table for this sample lists some 190,000 clones; 75% to 90% of them were counted only once. The top ten clones comprise 1% to 1.5% of the sample. Specimen: PBMCs. These receptors were collected from a man aged 25 to 40 in good health and CMV-seronegative.

V usage is TRBV7-9 and J usage is TRBJ1-1; D possibly corresponds to TRBD1 (6 bases). Deletions cut 5 bases from V and 0 bases from J, with 10 bases between. CDR3 length: 14 residues. Germline CDR1 and CDR2: SEHNR and FQNEAQ (reference sequence). CDR3 nucleotide sequence: TGTGCCAGCAGCCCTACAGGGATGAACACTGAAGCTTTCTTT. Residues: CASSPTGMNTEAFF.

V and J are TRBV19 and TRBJ2-7, with D perhaps TRBD1 (7 bases). This CDR3 is built from 13 residues. Per the germline V gene, CDR1 is LNHDA and CDR2 is SQIVND (reference sequence). The CDR3 sequence: CASRRQGGYEQYF. In nucleotides, the CDR3 is TGTGCTTCACGCCGGCAGGGGGGCTACGAGCAGTACTTC. The entire variable domain, with the rest obtained from reference TRBV19 and TRBJ2-7, is as follows: DGGITQSPKYLFRKEGQNVTLSCEQNLNHDAMYWYRQDPGQGLRLIYYSQIVNDFQKGDIAEGYSVSREKKESFPLTVTSAQKNPTAFYLCASRRQGGYEQYFGPGTRLTVT.

This clone occurred a few times. The gene calls are TRBV4-1 and TRBJ2-1; D not certain. CDR3 length: 13 amino acids. V dropped 2 bases and J dropped 6 bases, with 8 bases sitting between them. From germline, CDR1 is MGHRA and CDR2 YSYEKL. CDR3 sequence: CASSQRTGNEQFF. CDR3 DNA sequence: TGCGCCAGCAGCCAAAGAACGGGCAATGAGCAGTTCTTC.

The rearrangement links TRBV30 to TRBJ2-7, with D perhaps TRBD1 (5 bases). This CDR3 has 11 amino acids. The V end lost 3 bases, the J end lost 6 bases, and 9 bases lay between the germline ends. The germline V gene has CDR1 GTSNPN and CDR2 SVGIG (reference sequence). The CDR3 region is CAWSQGGEQYF. The CDR3 DNA reads TGTGCCTGGAGCCAGGGCGGCGAGCAGTACTTC. Together with reference TRBV30 and TRBJ2-7, the CDR3 gives the full variable domain: SQTIHQWPATLVQPVGSPLSLECTVEGTSNPNLYWYRQAAGRGLQLLFYSVGIGQISSEVPQNLSASRPQDRQFILSSKKLLLSDSGFYLCAWSQGGEQYFGPGTRLTVT.

This sequence joins TRBV7-2 and TRBJ2-3; a weak D match, TRBD2 (6 bases). CDR3 length: 17 amino acids. V lost 1 base to trimming and J lost 8 bases, with 22 bases between them. Germline-derived CDR1 and CDR2 are SGHTA and FQGNSA. CDR3 residues: CASSLGIAVFPHVTQYF. CDR3 DNA sequence: TGTGCCAGCAGCTTAGGGATAGCGGTCTTCCCACACGTTACGCAGTATTTT.

The chain uses TRBV28 and TRBJ2-2; D remains unclear. The CDR3 is 13 amino acids. V lost 5 bases and J 5 bases, leaving 9 bases between the germline ends. Germline-derived CDR1 and CDR2 are MDHEN and SYDVKM. CDR3 sequence: CASSPTRTGELFF. The CDR3 DNA follows: TGTGCCAGCAGTCCTACTCGTACCGGGGAGCTGTTTTTT.

The chain couples TRBV7-6 to TRBJ2-1; 7 bases line up with TRBD2. Germline V CDR1 and CDR2: SGHVS, FNYEAQ. The CDR3 length is 16 residues. J was trimmed by 6 bases and V by 0 bases; bases with no gene match: 8. CDR3 protein: CASSLARGGRANEQFF. In DNA, the CDR3 is TGTGCCAGCAGCTTAGCGCGAGGCGGGAGAGCCAATGAGCAGTTCTTC. The entire variable domain, with the rest obtained from reference TRBV7-6 and TRBJ2-1, is as follows: GAGVSQSPRYKVTKRGQDVALRCDPISGHVSLYWYRQALGQGPEFLTYFNYEAQQDKSGLPNDRFSAERPEGSISTLTIQRTEQRDSAMYRCASSLARGGRANEQFFGPGTRLTVL.

The J gene is TRBJ2-5, the V gene TRBV2, with 11 bases that match TRBD2. After removal of 4 bases from V and 2 bases from J, the junction contained 3 bases not matched to a gene. CDR1 and CDR2 (germline): SNHLY, FYNNEI. The CDR3 totals 15 residues. DNA of the CDR3: TGTGCCAGCAGTGCCACTAGCGGGAGTCAAGAGACCCAGTACTTC. This translates into CASSATSGSQETQYF.

This chain uses TRBV4-1 with TRBJ1-5; D not resolved. Trimming took off 1 base at V and 0 bases at J, with 10 bases between the two ends. The CDR3 runs to 16 residues. Germline-derived CDR1 and CDR2 are MGHRA and YSYEKL. The CDR3 region is CASSQGSYSSNQPQHF. The CDR3 nucleotides are TGCGCCAGCAGCCAAGGATCGTATAGTAGCAATCAGCCCCAGCATTTT.

This clone was observed once. The V and J genes are TRBV5-1 and TRBJ2-7, with 7 bases that match TRBD1. The CDR3 extends over 15 amino acids. CDR1 SGHRS and CDR2 YFSETQ come from the germline V gene. V shed 4 bases and J 1 base; nucleotides not matched to a gene: 8. The DNA of the CDR3 is TGCGCCAGCAGCGAGACAGGGCTCCCTTCCTACGAGCAGTACTTC. This gives the protein CASSETGLPSYEQYF. The full variable domain, with the rest looked up from reference TRBV5-1 and TRBJ2-7, is KAGVTQTPRYLIKTRGQQVTLSCSPISGHRSVSWYQQTPGQGLQFLFEYFSETQRNKGNFPGRFSGRQFSNSRSEMNVSTLELGDSALYLCASSETGLPSYEQYFGPGTRLTVT.

The sample holds one count of this clone. Here the CDR3 reads CASPPTTSRADTQYF. CDR3 DNA: TGTGCCAGCCCCCCCACGACAAGCCGCGCAGATACGCAGTATTTT. The V and J genes are TRBV28 and TRBJ2-3, with unresolved D. Looked up from germline, CDR1 is MDHEN and CDR2 is SYDVKM. The CDR3 is 15 amino acids. Trimming cost V 8 bases and J 4 bases, with 19 bases left between them.

The rearrangement joins TRBV5-8 to TRBJ2-2; TRBD1 aligns across 8 bases. The CDR3 contains 15 residues. The trim removed 10 bases at V and 0 bases at J, leaving 8 bases unmatched. Germline V gives CDR1 SGHTS, CDR2 YDEGEE. CDR3 bases: TGTGCCGGCGACTCAGGGGGCGCGAACACCGGGGAGCTGTTTTTT. Translated: CAGDSGGANTGELFF.

The chain employs TRBV28 and TRBJ2-1; 7 bases agree with TRBD2. The CDR3 is 16 residues long. The germline V gene has CDR1 MDHEN and CDR2 SYDVKM. Losses at the gene ends were 7 bases for V and 5 bases for J; bases not matched to a gene: 14. CDR3 protein: CASTPLRGGYNNEQFF. In nucleotides, the CDR3 is TGTGCCAGCACCCCACTGAGGGGAGGGTACAACAATGAGCAGTTCTTC.

The chain employs TRBV5-1 and TRBJ2-2; 12 nucleotides match TRBD2. The V segment lost 5 bases and the J segment 6 bases; nucleotides outside the gene matches: 5. This CDR3 has 15 amino acids. Germline-derived CDR1 and CDR2 are SGHRS and YFSETQ. The CDR3 sequence is CASSWTSGTPGELFF. The CDR3 DNA reads as TGCGCCAGCAGTTGGACTAGCGGGACCCCCGGGGAGCTGTTTTTT.

This chain links TRBV19 with TRBJ1-5; D is perhaps TRBD1 (5 bases). Germline lookup yields CDR1 LNHDA and CDR2 SQIVND (reference sequence). The CDR3 extends over 14 amino acids. The germline V and J ends were trimmed by 5 bases and 7 bases, with 15 bases remaining between them. The CDR3 loop is CASSEGQGGQPQHF. The DNA of the CDR3 is TGTGCCAGTAGTGAAGGTCAGGGTGGCCAGCCCCAGCATTTT.

The chain recombines TRBV6-6 with TRBJ1-4, with unresolved D. The germline CDR1 and CDR2 sequences are MNHNY and SVGAGI (reference sequence). The CDR3 has 13 amino acids. Trimming removed 2 bases at V and 3 bases at J, with 4 bases between. The CDR3, as DNA: TGTGCCAGCAGTTACGGCCCTAATGAAAAACTGTTTTTT. Amino acid sequence: CASSYGPNEKLFF.

The chain recombines TRBV5-6 with TRBJ2-3, with TRBD2 matching 11 bases. V gave up 4 bases and J gave up 4 bases; unmatched junction bases: 5. The CDR3 has 15 amino acids. The V gene's germline CDR1 is SGHDT and CDR2 YYEEEE. CDR3 region: CASSLSGGAPDTQYF. In DNA, the CDR3 is TGTGCCAGCAGCCTTAGCGGGGGGGCCCCAGATACGCAGTATTTT. Combining the CDR3 with reference TRBV5-6 and TRBJ2-3 gives the whole variable domain DAGVTQSPTHLIKTRGQQVTLRCSPKSGHDTVSWYQQALGQGPQFIFQYYEEEERQRGNFPDRFSGHQFPNYSSELNVNALLLGDSALYLCASSLSGGAPDTQYFGPGTRLTVL.

The rearrangement links TRBV29-1 to TRBJ2-7; D might be TRBD1 (5 bases). Trimming took 1 base from V and 2 from J, leaving 6 bases between them. CDR3 size: 12 residues. Germline V lookup: CDR1 SQVTM, CDR2 ANQGSEA. The CDR3: CSVEGGPYEQYF. For the CDR3, the DNA is TGCAGCGTTGAAGGGGGCCCCTACGAGCAGTACTTC.

The rearrangement links TRBV27 to TRBJ1-1, with TRBD1 identical over 9 bases. V was clipped by 3 bases and J by 1 base; unmatched bases: 3. The V gene's germline CDR1 is MNHEY and CDR2 SMNVEV (reference sequence). CDR3 length: 15 residues. The CDR3 loop is CASSFVGQGNTEAFF. The CDR3 coding sequence is TGTGCCAGCAGTTTTGTGGGACAGGGGAACACTGAAGCTTTCTTT.

This chain uses TRBV27 with TRBJ2-1; 8 bases are shared with TRBD2. CDR1 and CDR2 from the germline V gene are MNHEY and SMNVEV (reference sequence). With 4 bases clipped from V and 9 bases from J, the junction kept 5 bases outside the gene matches. The length of the CDR3 is 13 residues. CDR3 sequence (DNA): TGTGCCAGCAGTTCTCTCAGCGGGGGTGAGCAGTTCTTC. Amino acids: CASSSLSGGEQFF.

This clone turned up a few times. The genes are TRBV21-1 and TRBJ2-7; the table gives TRBD1 as D, unverified against the DNA. TRBV21-1 is assigned pseudogene status. There are 15 residues in the CDR3. The CDR3 loop reads CASSKGRTIPYEQYF. DNA for the CDR3: TGTGCCAGCAGCAAAGGCCGGACAATCCCCTACGAGCAGTACTTC.

This clone was seen once. The chain combines TRBV28 with TRBJ1-4; TRBD1 aligns across 9 bases. Germline V gene lookup returns CDR1 MDHEN and CDR2 SYDVKM. This CDR3 comprises 16 residues. Germline trimming cut 2 bases from V and 7 bases from J; bases unmatched to any gene: 8. CDR3: CASSLRTGTGSEKLFF. As DNA, the CDR3 is TGTGCCAGCAGTTTAAGGACCGGGACAGGGAGTGAAAAACTGTTTTTT.